Given below is one T cell receptor beta chain in context. The antigen is unknown. This sample was taken from a study of cytomegalovirus exposure and HLA in healthy donors. Notes on the study in general: Most TCR sequences were rare, but some public TCRs occurred in many donors. Later analysis reportedly placed an Asian-associated ancestry cluster below the roughly 680-donor mean in N-insertions.

13 Jbeta primers and 60 Vbeta primers were used for the PCR. In the original analysis: In a later analysis, of around 83 million unique beta chains, about 11 million appeared in at least two donors. Sequenced by immunoSEQ multiplex PCR; TCRdb stores in-frame clones only, minus some. V and J calls and clone size are copied from that table; D and trimming were computed from the DNA. The table has approximately 150,000 clones, 80% seen once; the top ten hold approximately 4.5%. Trimming at V came to 4 bases and at J to 3 bases, leaving 9 bases not matched to a gene. Germline loops: CDR1 GTSNPN, CDR2 SVGIG (reference sequence). The CDR3 runs 15 residues. Nominal health characterized the donors when sampled, though unrecorded immune exposures were likely.

Sequencing was carried out using PBMCs. The source is a young man in good health and CMV-seronegative. This chain connects TRBV30 to TRBJ2-1, with TRBD2 identical over 7 bases. In DNA, the CDR3 is TGTGCCTGGACAGGGAGGGAGCCGTACTACAATGAGCAGTTCTTC. This encodes CAWTGREPYYNEQFF.